One sample yielded the 6 T cell receptor beta chains listed below, sequenced in a study of cytotoxic CD8 clonotypes in ibrutinib-treated CLL (dated by TCRdb to the early 2020s). Library method: the immunoSEQ multiplex PCR assay. Not all clones reach the TCRdb copy of this immuneACCESS table, which keeps in-frame sequences only. Checked studies attribute under half of the gap to unresolved V genes and leave the rest unexplained. Across this sample there are around 140,000 clones, with roughly 80% seen only once. Jointly, the top ten make up around 30% of the sample. The time point label for this specimen denotes: eleven to twelve months on ibrutinib. This sample comprised PBMCs, obtained after 12 months of ibrutinib treatment. These receptors were taken from a human donor with chronic lymphocytic leukemia.

At least ten counts were recorded for this clone. Within the sample, other DNA sequences also encode this same CDR3. This chain joins TRBV5-1 and TRBJ2-7; 14 nucleotides match TRBD2. V gave up 0 bases and J gave up 4 bases; unmatched junction bases: 3. The V gene's germline CDR1 is SGHRS and CDR2 YFSETQ. The CDR3 sequence is 16 residues long. CDR3 residues: CASSLAGTSGGYEQYF. Written as DNA, the CDR3 is TGCGCCAGCAGCTTGGCGGGGACTAGCGGGGGTTACGAGCAGTACTTC.

The chain couples TRBV5-5 to TRBJ2-1; the D gene could be TRBD1 or TRBD2 (5 bases each). Trimming left V 3 bases short and J 10 bases short, with 20 bases between. The CDR3 length is 15 residues. CDR1 and CDR2 from the germline V gene are SGHKS and YYEKEE (reference sequence). In DNA form, the CDR3 reads TGTGCCAGCAGCTCCCGGGGAGAGGGGAGTGGGGAGCAGTTCTTC. Protein: CASSSRGEGSGEQFF. Combining the CDR3 with reference TRBV5-5 and TRBJ2-1 gives the whole variable domain DAGVTQSPTHLIKTRGQQVTLRCSPISGHKSVSWYQQVLGQGPQFIFQYYEKEERGRGNFPDRFSARQFPNYSSELNVNALLLGDSALYLCASSSRGEGSGEQFFGPGTRLTVL.

V gene TRBV5-1 combines with J gene TRBJ1-3; no clear D. This CDR3 has 16 residues. Per the germline V gene, CDR1 is SGHRS and CDR2 is YFSETQ. V dropped 0 bases and J dropped 0 bases, with 10 bases sitting between them. Written as DNA, the CDR3 is TGCGCCAGCAGCTTGGTCTCGGCAAGCTCTGGAAACACCATATATTTT. Protein product: CASSLVSASSGNTIYF. The variable domain in full, completed from reference TRBV5-1 and TRBJ1-3, reads KAGVTQTPRYLIKTRGQQVTLSCSPISGHRSVSWYQQTPGQGLQFLFEYFSETQRNKGNFPGRFSGRQFSNSRSEMNVSTLELGDSALYLCASSLVSASSGNTIYFGEGSWLTVV.

The chain is built from TRBV9 and TRBJ2-7; TRBD1 is a possible D gene (6 bases). Germline V CDR1 and CDR2: SGDLS, YYNGEE. This CDR3 spans 16 amino acids. V was clipped by 4 bases and J by 3 bases, with 20 bases between them. The CDR3 loop is CASSRKGGSAIYEQYF. CDR3 nucleotides: TGTGCCAGCAGCCGGAAAGGGGGAAGTGCAATCTACGAGCAGTACTTC. Full variable domain (outside the CDR3, taken from reference TRBV9 and TRBJ2-7): DSGVTQTPKHLITATGQRVTLRCSPRSGDLSVYWYQQSLDQGLQFLIQYYNGEERAKGNILERFSAQQFPDLHSELNLSSLELGDSALYFCASSRKGGSAIYEQYFGPGTRLTVT.

This clone was detected only a few times. The rearrangement uses TRBV21-1 and TRBJ1-1. TRBV21-1 is a recognized pseudogene. The length of the CDR3 is 13 residues. The CDR3 coding sequence is TGTGCCAGCAGCAAACCGGGAGGGAATGAAGCTTTCTTT. This codes for CASSKPGGNEAFF.

The chain has TRBV6-5 and TRBJ2-7, with D maybe TRBD1 (6 bases). The V gene lost 4 bases and the J gene lost 3 bases, with 16 bases spanning the gap. The length of the CDR3 is 15 residues. Per the germline V gene, CDR1 is MNHEY and CDR2 is SVGAGI. The CDR3 region has the DNA TGTGCCAGCAGTTGGAAACGACAGGCCGACTACGAGCAGTACTTC. This translates into CASSWKRQADYEQYF.